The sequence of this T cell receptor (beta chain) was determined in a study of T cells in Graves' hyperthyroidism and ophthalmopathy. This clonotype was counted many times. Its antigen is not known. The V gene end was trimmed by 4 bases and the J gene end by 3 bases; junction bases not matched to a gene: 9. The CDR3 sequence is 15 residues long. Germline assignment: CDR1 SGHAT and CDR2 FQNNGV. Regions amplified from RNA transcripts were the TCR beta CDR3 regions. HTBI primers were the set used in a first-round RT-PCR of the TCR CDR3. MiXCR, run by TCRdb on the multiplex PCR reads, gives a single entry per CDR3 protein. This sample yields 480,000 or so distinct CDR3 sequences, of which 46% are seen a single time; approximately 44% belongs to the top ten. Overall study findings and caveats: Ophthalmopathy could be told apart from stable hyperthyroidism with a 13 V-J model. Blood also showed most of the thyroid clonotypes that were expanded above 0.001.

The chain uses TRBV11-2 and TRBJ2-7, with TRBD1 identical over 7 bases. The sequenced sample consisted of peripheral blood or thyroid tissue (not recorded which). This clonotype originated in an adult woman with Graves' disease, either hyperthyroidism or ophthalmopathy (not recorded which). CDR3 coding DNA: TGTGCCAGCAGCTGGAGCCCGACAGGGTTCTACGAGCAGTACTTC. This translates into CASSWSPTGFYEQYF. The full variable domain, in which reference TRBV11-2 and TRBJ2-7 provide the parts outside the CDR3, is EAGVAQSPRYKIIEKRQSVAFWCNPISGHATLYWYQQILGQGPKLLIQFQNNGVVDDSQLPKDRFSAERLKGVDSTLKIQPAKLEDSAVYLCASSWSPTGFYEQYFGPGTRLTVT.